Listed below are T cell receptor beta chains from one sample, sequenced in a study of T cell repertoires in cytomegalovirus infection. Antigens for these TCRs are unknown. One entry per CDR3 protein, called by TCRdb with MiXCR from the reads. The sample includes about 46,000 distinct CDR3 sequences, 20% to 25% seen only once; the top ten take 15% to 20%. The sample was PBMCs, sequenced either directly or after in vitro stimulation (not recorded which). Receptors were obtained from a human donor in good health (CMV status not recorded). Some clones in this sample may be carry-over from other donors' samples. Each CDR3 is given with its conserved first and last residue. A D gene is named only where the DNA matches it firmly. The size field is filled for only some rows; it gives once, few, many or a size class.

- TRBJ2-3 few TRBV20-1 TGCAGTGCTAGAGATTCCGAGGGGATTTGGGCAGATACGCAGTATTTT CSARDSEGIWADTQYF
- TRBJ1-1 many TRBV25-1 TGTGCCAGCGGGGGGGGTAGGGAGGGAATGAACACTGAAGCTTTCTTT CASGGGREGMNTEAFF
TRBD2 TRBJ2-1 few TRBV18 TGTGCCAGCTCACCAAGGCTAGCGGTTAACTCCTACAATGAGCAGTTCTTC CASSPRLAVNSYNEQFF
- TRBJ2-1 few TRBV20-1 TGCAGTGTTAAAGAAGGGAATGAGCAGTTCTTC CSVKEGNEQFF
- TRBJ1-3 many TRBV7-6 TGTGCCAGCAGCTCGACGTCGTCTGGAAACACCATATATTTT CASSSTSSGNTIYF
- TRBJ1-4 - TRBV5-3 TGTGCCTCAGGGGCCGATGCAACTAATGAAAAACTGTTTTTT CASGADATNEKLFF
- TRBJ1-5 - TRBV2 TGTGCCAGCAGTGGCGTAGGGAGCAATCAGCCCCAGCATTTT CASSGVGSNQPQHF
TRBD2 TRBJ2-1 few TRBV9 TGTGCCAGCAGCGTAGCTTTAGCGGGGGGGCCCTATGAGCAGTTCTTC CASSVALAGGPYEQFF
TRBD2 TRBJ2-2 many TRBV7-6 TGTGCCAGCAGCTCTACTAGCGGCTACACCGGGGAGCTGTTTTTT CASSSTSGYTGELFF
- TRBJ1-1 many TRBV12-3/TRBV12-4 TGTGCCAGCACCCCCAGGGTCGCCAGCACTGAAGCTTTCTTT CASTPRVASTEAFF
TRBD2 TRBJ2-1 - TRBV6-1 TGTGCGAGCCCCGGACTAGCGAACAATGAGCAGTTCTTC CASPGLANNEQFF
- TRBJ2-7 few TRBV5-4 TGTGCCAGCAGCCAAGTGGGGTCTAAGTCCTACGAGCAGTACTTC CASSQVGSKSYEQYF
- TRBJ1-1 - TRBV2 TGTGCCAGCAGTGTAAAGGGACGGCTGGGGACTGAAGCTTTCTTT CASSVKGRLGTEAFF
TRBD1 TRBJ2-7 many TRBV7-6 TGTGCCAGCAGCTCCCAGGGACAGGGTGGCTACGAGCAGTACTTC CASSSQGQGGYEQYF
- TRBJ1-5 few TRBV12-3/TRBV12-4 TGTGCCAGCAGGTCCCTTAGCAATCAGCCCCAGCATTTT CASRSLSNQPQHF
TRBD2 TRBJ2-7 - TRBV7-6 TGTGCCAGCAGCCAGGGACTAGCGGGAGAAAGCGAGCAGTACTTC CASSQGLAGESEQYF
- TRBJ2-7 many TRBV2 TGTGCCAGCATGATTGGAGAGTACCGCGAGCAGTACTTC CASMIGEYREQYF
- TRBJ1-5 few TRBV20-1 TGCAGTGCTAGACCTACAGGGTATAGCAATCAGCCCCAGCATTTT CSARPTGYSNQPQHF
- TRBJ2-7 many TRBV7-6 TGTGCCAGCAGCCCGGGCTGGGGGATAGCGGACGAGCAGTACTTC CASSPGWGIADEQYF
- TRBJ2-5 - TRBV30 TGTGCCTGGAGTGGGCCAGAGACCCAGTACTTC CAWSGPETQYF
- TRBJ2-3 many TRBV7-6 TGTGCCAGCAGCAAAATGGGGCTTAGAACAGATACGCAGTATTTT CASSKMGLRTDTQYF
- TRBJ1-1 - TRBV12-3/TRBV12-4 TGTGCCAGCAGTTGGGCTTACAGGATGAGAGCTTTCTTT CASSWAYRMRAFF
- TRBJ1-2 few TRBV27 TGTGCCAGCAGTTCGGCCGGGCCTAAAAACTATGGCTACACCTTC CASSSAGPKNYGYTF
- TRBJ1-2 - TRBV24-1 TGTGCCACCAGTGATCCAGGAAGGGACTATGGCTACACCTTC CATSDPGRDYGYTF
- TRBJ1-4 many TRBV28 TGTGCCAGCAGTCTGTTCGGGACATATGAAAAACTGTTTTTT CASSLFGTYEKLFF
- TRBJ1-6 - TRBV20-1 TGCAGTGCCGGTGGGTCACCCCTCCACTTT CSAGGSPLHF
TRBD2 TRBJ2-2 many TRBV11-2 TGTGCCAGCAGCTTAGGACCGGCGGGAGTGGGGGAGCTGTTTTTT CASSLGPAGVGELFF
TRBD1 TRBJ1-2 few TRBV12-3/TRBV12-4 TGTGCCAGCAGCGACCGAGGACAGGCCTCCTATGGCTACACCTTC CASSDRGQASYGYTF
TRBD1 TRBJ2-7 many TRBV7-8 TGTGCCAGCAGCTTAGCATCCAGGGGGTCCACCTACGAGCAGTACTTC CASSLASRGSTYEQYF
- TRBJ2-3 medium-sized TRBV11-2 TGTGCCACCGGGTATGACACAGATACGCAGTATTTT CATGYDTDTQYF
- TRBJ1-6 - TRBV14 TGTGCCAGCAGCCCAAGATCTCATTTTATCCACTTT CASSPRSHFIHF
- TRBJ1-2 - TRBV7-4 TGTGCCAGCAGAGGCAGTGGGACTAACTATGGCTACACCTTC CASRGSGTNYGYTF